This T cell receptor beta chain came from a study of cytotoxic CD8 clonotypes in ibrutinib-treated CLL. Study summary: Researchers reported under twelve relapsed/refractory and 15 treatment-naive patients, 17 of them IGHV unmutated. The response samples were taken once patients had been treated for a median of about 12 months, range 6 to 36. Responses comprised some 24 partial and 2 complete; at median around 6 years, roughly 14 remained remitted and some twelve progressed.

Regarding this clone: Its antigen is not known.

V dropped 6 bases and J dropped 0 bases, with 24 bases sitting between them. This CDR3 is 19 amino acids long. The germline V gene has CDR1 LNHDA and CDR2 SQIVND (reference sequence). Findings and caveats of the study: Sustained-remission and progressing patients had unequal sampling times.

Profiled with immunoSEQ multiplex PCR; TCRdb holds only in-frame clones, not every one. The sample carries tens of thousands of clones, about 64% recorded once. The rearrangement links TRBV19 to TRBJ1-3; tentatively, D is TRBD1 (5 bases). This clonotype originated in a human donor with chronic lymphocytic leukemia. Sequenced material: PBMCs, taken after 12 months of ibrutinib treatment. CDR3 sequence (DNA): TGTGCCAGTAGACCTCTGAGGGGAACGCGAAGGAGCTCTGGAAACACCATATATTTT. It specifies CASRPLRGTRRSSGNTIYF.